There are a few counts of the clone carrying this T cell receptor beta chain. The sample is drawn from a study of human T cells and chemical hapten exposure. TCRdb reprocessed the RACE reads via MiXCR and lists one record per CDR3 protein. The data hold some 70,000 distinct CDR3 sequences, with 9.5% to 13% observed a single time. Time point noted: pre-sensitization, week 0. As to treatment: therapeutic diphenylcyclopropenone sensitization with weekly scalp DPC. The template was total RNA from unfractionated whole blood. The origin of this receptor is a woman in her forties or fifties with alopecia areata. Some clones in this sample may be carry-over from other donors' samples. Source: whole blood, taken in connection with sensitization to the hapten diphenylcyclopropenone (DPC).

For the CDR3, the DNA is TGTGCCAGCAGTCAGGGGCTCCGAAACACTGAAGCTTTCTTT. The encoded protein is CASSQGLRNTEAFF. V is TRBV27 and J is TRBJ1-1; TRBD1 is a possible D gene (6 bases). Germline V gene sequence: CDR1 MNHEY, CDR2 SMNVEV (reference sequence). This CDR3 has 14 residues. The V gene lost 5 bases and the J gene lost 2 bases, with 12 bases spanning the gap.